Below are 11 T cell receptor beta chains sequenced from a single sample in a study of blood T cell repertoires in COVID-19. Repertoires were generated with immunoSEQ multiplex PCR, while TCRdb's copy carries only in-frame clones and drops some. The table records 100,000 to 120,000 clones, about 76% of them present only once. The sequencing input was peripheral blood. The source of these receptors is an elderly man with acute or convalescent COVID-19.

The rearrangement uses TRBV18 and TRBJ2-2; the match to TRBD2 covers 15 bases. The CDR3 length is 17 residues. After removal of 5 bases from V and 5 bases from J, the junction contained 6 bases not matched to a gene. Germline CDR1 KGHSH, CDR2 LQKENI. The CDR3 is CASSTGLAGGSTGELFF. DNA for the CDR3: TGTGCCAGCTCAACTGGACTAGCGGGAGGGAGTACCGGGGAGCTGTTTTTT.

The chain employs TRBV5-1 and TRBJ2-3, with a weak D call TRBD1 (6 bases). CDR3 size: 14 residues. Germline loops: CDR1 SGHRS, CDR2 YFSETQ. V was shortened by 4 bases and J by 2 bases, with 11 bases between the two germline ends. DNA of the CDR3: TGCGCCAGCAGCCCTGGACAGAACACAGATACGCAGTATTTT. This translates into CASSPGQNTDTQYF.

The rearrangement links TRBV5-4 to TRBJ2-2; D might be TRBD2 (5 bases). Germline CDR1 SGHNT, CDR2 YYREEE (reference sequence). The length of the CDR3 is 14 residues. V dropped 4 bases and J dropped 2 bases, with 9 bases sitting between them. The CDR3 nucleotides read TGTGCCAGCAGCGTTACTAGTAACACCGGGGAGCTGTTTTTT. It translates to CASSVTSNTGELFF.

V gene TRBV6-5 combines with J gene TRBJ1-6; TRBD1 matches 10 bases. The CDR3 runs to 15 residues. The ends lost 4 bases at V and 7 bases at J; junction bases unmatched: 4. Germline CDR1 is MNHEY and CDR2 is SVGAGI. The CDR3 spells CASSFQDRGNSPLHF. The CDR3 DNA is TGTGCCAGCAGTTTTCAGGACAGGGGGAATTCACCCCTCCACTTT.

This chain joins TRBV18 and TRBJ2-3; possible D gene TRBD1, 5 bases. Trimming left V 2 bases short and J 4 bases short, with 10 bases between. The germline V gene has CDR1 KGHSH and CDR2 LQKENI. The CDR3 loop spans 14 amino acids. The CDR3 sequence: CASSPTGGADTQYF. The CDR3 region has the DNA TGTGCCAGCTCACCAACAGGTGGGGCAGATACGCAGTATTTT.

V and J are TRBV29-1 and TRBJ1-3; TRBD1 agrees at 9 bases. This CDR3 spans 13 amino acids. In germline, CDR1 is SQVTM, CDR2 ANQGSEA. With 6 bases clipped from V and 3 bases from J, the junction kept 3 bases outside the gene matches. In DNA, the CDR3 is TGCAGCGTACAGGGGGCGAATGGAAACACCATATATTTT. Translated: CSVQGANGNTIYF.

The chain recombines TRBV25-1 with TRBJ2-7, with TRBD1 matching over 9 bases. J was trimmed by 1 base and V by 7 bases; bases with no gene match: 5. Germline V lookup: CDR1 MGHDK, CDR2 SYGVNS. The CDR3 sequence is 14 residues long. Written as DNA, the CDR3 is TGTGCCAGCATCCCCGGGACAGGGTCCTACGAGCAGTACTTC. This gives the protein CASIPGTGSYEQYF.

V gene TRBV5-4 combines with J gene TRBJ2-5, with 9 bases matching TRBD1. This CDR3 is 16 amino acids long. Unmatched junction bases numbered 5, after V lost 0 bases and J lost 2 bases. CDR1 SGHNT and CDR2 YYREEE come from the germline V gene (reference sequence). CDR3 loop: CASSLGGQGEQETQYF. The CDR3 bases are TGTGCCAGCAGCTTGGGGGGACAGGGCGAACAAGAGACCCAGTACTTC.

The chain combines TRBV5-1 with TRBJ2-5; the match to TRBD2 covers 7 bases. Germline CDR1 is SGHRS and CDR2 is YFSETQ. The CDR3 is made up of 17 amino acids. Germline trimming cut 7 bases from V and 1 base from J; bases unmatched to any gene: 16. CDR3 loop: CASRAVSGGGAQETQYF. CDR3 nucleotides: TGCGCCAGCCGGGCAGTTTCCGGGGGAGGGGCCCAAGAGACCCAGTACTTC.

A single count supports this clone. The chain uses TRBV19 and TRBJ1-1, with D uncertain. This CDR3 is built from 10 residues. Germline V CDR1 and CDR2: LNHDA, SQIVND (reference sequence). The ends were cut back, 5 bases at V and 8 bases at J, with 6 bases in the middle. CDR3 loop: CASSPLEAFF. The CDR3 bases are TGTGCCAGTAGTCCCCTCGAAGCTTTCTTT.

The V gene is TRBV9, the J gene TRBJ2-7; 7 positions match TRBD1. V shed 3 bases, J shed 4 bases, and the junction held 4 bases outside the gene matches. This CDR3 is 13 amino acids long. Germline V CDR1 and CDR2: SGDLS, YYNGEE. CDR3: CASSAATGYEQYF. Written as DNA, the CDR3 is TGTGCCAGCAGCGCCGCGACAGGGTACGAGCAGTACTTC.